This T cell receptor (beta chain) was identified during a study of T cells after yellow fever vaccination. One entry per CDR3 protein results from TCRdb running MiXCR on the 5' RACE reads. The sample has hundreds of thousands of distinct CDR3 sequences; roughly 13% are singletons. The material was PBMCs, obtained on the day of the yellow fever booster vaccination. This receptor was taken from a man aged 25 to 40 who received the YFV17D yellow fever vaccine.

CDR3 protein: CASRTWADTQYF. In nucleotides, the CDR3 is TGTGCCAGCAGGACCTGGGCAGATACGCAGTATTTT. This sequence joins TRBV7-9 and TRBJ2-3; D is unresolved. Deletions cut 6 bases from V and 4 bases from J, with 8 bases between. Per germline, CDR1 SEHNR and CDR2 FQNEAQ (reference sequence). This CDR3 is 12 amino acids long.